A single sample gave rise to the 22 T cell receptor beta chains below, sequenced in a study of Graves' ophthalmopathy and Graves' hyperthyroidism (dated by TCRdb to 2016 to 2019). The reads were generated on an Illumina HiSeq 2000. TCR beta CDR3 regions were amplified from RNA transcripts for repertoire sequencing. The first round of RT-PCR was done with HTBI primers and the Qiagen OneStep RT-PCR kit, and was followed by a second round of multiplex PCR, then size selection and purification. TCRdb applied fastp at Q25 and MiXCR to the public reads, then kept only in-frame beta chains. Identical CDR3 protein sequences are pooled into one entry, listed with their most common genes and DNA. This sample comprises about 740,000 distinct CDR3 sequences, roughly 41% of them detected only once. 44% of the sample rests with the top ten. The sample comprised peripheral blood. These receptors were taken from an adult man with Graves' ophthalmopathy.

The V gene is TRBV20-1, the J gene TRBJ2-7; TRBD2 matches 10 bases. V trimming: 3 bases; J trimming: 5 bases; junction bases outside the gene matches: 7. The CDR3 spans 14 residues. Germline V lookup: CDR1 DFQATT, CDR2 SNEGSKA (reference sequence). The CDR3 nucleotides read TGCAGTGCTAGTGGAGCGGGAGGGCCAAACGAGCAGTACTTC. Protein: CSASGAGGPNEQYF.

The chain carries TRBV10-3 and TRBJ1-4; TRBD1 matches at 10 bases. V lost 10 bases to trimming and J lost 8 bases; unmatched junction nucleotides: 4. The CDR3 is 12 amino acids. Germline CDR1 reads ENHRY; CDR2 reads SYGVKD. The CDR3 DNA reads TGTGCCAGGAAGGGACAGGGGGAAAAACTGTTTTTT. This translates into CARKGQGEKLFF.

This clonotype appeared a few times. The chain joins TRBV5-1 to TRBJ2-7; 8 nucleotides line up with TRBD1. Germline V gene lookup returns CDR1 SGHRS and CDR2 YFSETQ. The CDR3 consists of 16 residues. Trimming took 1 base from V and 5 from J; bases not matched to a gene: 11. CDR3 in amino acids: CASSLFPPDRANEQYF. In DNA, the CDR3 is TGCGCCAGCAGCTTGTTCCCACCGGACAGGGCAAACGAGCAGTACTTC.

The gene calls are TRBV24-1 and TRBJ1-5; maybe TRBD1 (6 bases). The V and J ends lost 1 base and 5 bases respectively, with 11 bases between them. The CDR3 has 15 amino acids. Germline assignment: CDR1 KGHDR and CDR2 SFDVKD. Here the CDR3 reads CATSDFRSGDQPQHF. CDR3 DNA sequence: TGTGCCACCAGTGATTTCCGGTCAGGGGATCAGCCCCAGCATTTT.

The chain uses TRBV7-2 and TRBJ2-5; the match to TRBD1 covers 11 bases. V lost 3 bases, J lost 4 bases, and 4 bases stayed unmatched. The germline V gene encodes CDR1 SGHTA and CDR2 FQGNSA. The CDR3 extends over 15 amino acids. CDR3 amino acids: CASSLVGTGGETQYF. The CDR3 nucleotides are TGTGCCAGCAGCTTGGTGGGGACAGGGGGAGAGACCCAGTACTTC.

This clonotype has a handful of counts. The genes are TRBV5-8 and TRBJ2-7; D is undetermined. The V end was cut by 3 bases, the J end by 0 bases, with 7 bases between. This CDR3 spans 13 amino acids. Germline V gene sequence: CDR1 SGHTS, CDR2 YDEGEE. The CDR3 reads CASSSDTSYEQYF. The CDR3 DNA sequence: TGTGCCAGCAGCTCTGACACCTCCTACGAGCAGTACTTC. Full variable domain (remainder filled in from reference TRBV5-8 and TRBJ2-7): EAGVTQSPTHLIKTRGQQATLRCSPISGHTSVYWYQQALGLGLQFLLWYDEGEERNRGNFPPRFSGRQFPNYSSELNVNALELEDSALYLCASSSDTSYEQYFGPGTRLTVT.

A few counts support this clonotype. The rearrangement joins TRBV6-4 to TRBJ1-4; D remains ambiguous. Germline assignment: CDR1 MRHNA and CDR2 SNTAGT. The CDR3 totals 15 residues. The germline V and J ends were trimmed by 2 bases and 2 bases, with 9 bases remaining between them. CDR3 sequence reads: CASSDKAGTNEKLFF. Here the CDR3 DNA reads TGTGCCAGCAGTGACAAGGCAGGCACTAATGAAAAACTGTTTTTT.

The chain recombines TRBV15 with TRBJ2-7, with 9 bases fitting TRBD2. The CDR3 spans 16 residues. Trimming cost V 5 bases and J 7 bases; bases outside gene matches: 15. Per germline, CDR1 LNHNV and CDR2 YYDKDF (reference sequence). The CDR3 loop reads CATSGRLADSYNEQYF. The CDR3 nucleotides are TGTGCCACCAGCGGGAGACTAGCGGACTCCTACAATGAGCAGTACTTC.

The genes are TRBV2 and TRBJ1-5; a weak D match, TRBD1 (5 bases). Germline CDR1 and CDR2: SNHLY and FYNNEI. The CDR3 has 13 residues. The germline V and J ends were trimmed by 6 bases and 14 bases, with 20 bases remaining between them. This CDR3 is CASRTSGGRYEHF. CDR3 sequence (DNA): TGTGCCAGCAGGACTAGCGGGGGTCGGTACGAGCATTTT. Combining the CDR3 with reference TRBV2 and TRBJ1-5 gives the whole variable domain EPEVTQTPSHQVTQMGQEVILRCVPISNHLYFYWYRQILGQKVEFLVSFYNNEISEKSEIFDDQFSVERPDGSNFTLKIRSTKLEDSAMYFCASRTSGGRYEHFGDGTRLSIL.

V usage is TRBV15 and J usage is TRBJ2-7, with TRBD2 matching 11 bases. The germline V gene encodes CDR1 LNHNV and CDR2 YYDKDF (reference sequence). V lost 3 bases to trimming and J lost 3 bases; unmatched junction nucleotides: 7. This CDR3 is built from 16 residues. The CDR3 loop is CATSRLTSGSGYEQYF. CDR3 nucleotide sequence: TGTGCCACCAGCAGGTTAACTAGCGGGAGCGGCTACGAGCAGTACTTC. Based on the CDR3 plus reference TRBV15 and TRBJ2-7, the full variable domain is DAMVIQNPRYQVTQFGKPVTLSCSQTLNHNVMYWYQQKSSQAPKLLFHYYDKDFNNEADTPDNFQSRRPNTSFCFLDIRSPGLGDTAMYLCATSRLTSGSGYEQYFGPGTRLTVT.

This clonotype showed up just a few times. The chain combines TRBV4-3 with TRBJ1-1; D remains ambiguous. Looked up from germline, CDR1 is LGHNA and CDR2 is YSLEER. Trimming stripped 1 base from V and 2 bases from J, with 8 bases between. The CDR3 sequence is 14 residues long. The CDR3 sequence: CASSQVLANTEAFF. CDR3 nucleotides: TGCGCCAGCAGCCAAGTTCTGGCCAACACTGAAGCTTTCTTT.

This clonotype was counted between two and nine times. V gene TRBV24-1 combines with J gene TRBJ1-5; 10 positions agree with TRBD1. Unmatched junction bases numbered 9, after V lost 3 bases and J lost 5 bases. This CDR3 is 17 amino acids long. The germline CDR1 and CDR2 sequences are KGHDR and SFDVKD. The CDR3 loop is CATSDRTSGTGDQPQHF. The CDR3 DNA reads as TGTGCCACCAGTGATCGGACTAGCGGGACAGGGGATCAGCCCCAGCATTTT.

J is TRBJ1-6 and V is TRBV7-2; 7 nucleotides align to TRBD1. Trimming at V came to 6 bases and at J to 0 bases, leaving 8 bases not matched to a gene. Germline CDR1 SGHTA, CDR2 FQGNSA. The length of the CDR3 is 17 residues. The CDR3 DNA follows: TGTGCCAGCAGTCGAGGGGGCGGCAACTCCTATAATTCACCCCTCCACTTT. Translated, it gives CASSRGGGNSYNSPLHF. Complete variable domain (other parts from reference TRBV7-2 and TRBJ1-6): GAGVSQSPSNKVTEKGKDVELRCDPISGHTALYWYRQSLGQGLEFLIYFQGNSAPDKSGLPSDRFSAERTGGSVSTLTIQRTQQEDSAVYLCASSRGGGNSYNSPLHFGNGTRLTVT.

This clonotype was found once. The CDR3 nucleotides read TGCAGCGTTGAAGTAGGGGGGAGCCCCGGGGCCAACGTCCTGACTTTC. This translates into CSVEVGGSPGANVLTF. The chain joins TRBV29-1 to TRBJ2-6; D is possibly TRBD1 or TRBD2 (6 bases each). V was trimmed by 1 base and J by 4 bases, leaving 14 bases between them. Germline V gives CDR1 SQVTM, CDR2 ANQGSEA. The CDR3 length is 16 residues.

V usage is TRBV2 and J usage is TRBJ2-5; unclear D gene. V was pared by 2 bases and J by 0 bases, with 7 bases between. This CDR3 spans 14 amino acids. Germline CDR1 reads SNHLY; CDR2 reads FYNNEI. The CDR3, as DNA: TGTGCCAGCAGTGAATGGGATTACCAAGAGACCCAGTACTTC. It translates to CASSEWDYQETQYF.

The chain is built from TRBV7-9 and TRBJ2-5; D unresolved. V was cut by 6 bases and J by 1 base, with 12 bases left in between. This CDR3 has 14 residues. CDR1 is SEHNR and CDR2 is FQNEAQ in the germline V gene (reference sequence). The CDR3 sequence: CASSSADFQETQYF. The CDR3 DNA reads TGTGCCAGCAGTAGTGCAGATTTCCAAGAGACCCAGTACTTC.

The rearrangement links TRBV25-1 to TRBJ2-7; 9 bases fit TRBD1. The junction had 11 bases not matched to a gene; V was cut back by 5 bases and J by 0 bases. Germline CDR1 and CDR2: MGHDK and SYGVNS. The CDR3 has 17 residues. CDR3 DNA sequence: TGTGCCAGCAGTCCCCCCGGGACAGGGACGAACTCCTACGAGCAGTACTTC. Translation gives CASSPPGTGTNSYEQYF.

This clonotype was detected many times. This rearrangement joins TRBV15 to TRBJ1-1; D call uncertain. The CDR3 runs 13 residues. Looked up from germline, CDR1 is LNHNV and CDR2 is YYDKDF (reference sequence). V shed 4 bases and J shed 1 base, with 7 bases lying between them. CDR3 nucleotides: TGTGCCACCAGCATACTGTCGAACACTGAAGCTTTCTTT. Its protein product is CATSILSNTEAFF.

The table lists this clonotype with a few counts. The rearrangement uses TRBV20-1 and TRBJ1-6; TRBD1 matches 9 bases. V dropped 2 bases and J dropped 7; count of bases not matched to a gene: 3. This CDR3 is built from 14 residues. Germline CDR1 is DFQATT and CDR2 is SNEGSKA (reference sequence). The CDR3 DNA follows: TGCAGTGCTAGAAGCGGGACAGGGAATTCACCCCTCCACTTT. Translated: CSARSGTGNSPLHF.

Many counts were recorded for this clonotype. This chain joins TRBV19 and TRBJ1-5; TRBD1 matches at 11 bases. CDR1 and CDR2 (germline): LNHDA, SQIVND (reference sequence). This CDR3 spans 15 amino acids. Trimming removed 4 bases from V and 2 bases from J; junction bases left unmatched: 1. The CDR3 region is CASSRTGGGNQPQHF. The DNA for the CDR3 is TGTGCCAGTAGTAGGACAGGGGGCGGCAATCAGCCCCAGCATTTT.

This chain links TRBV10-3 with TRBJ2-7, with D unclear. With 6 bases removed from V and 0 bases from J, the gap between germline ends came to 21 bases. The CDR3 has 17 residues. Germline loops: CDR1 ENHRY, CDR2 SYGVKD. The CDR3 spells CAISPVGVGLNSYEQYF. As DNA, the CDR3 is TGTGCCATCAGCCCAGTGGGTGTGGGTTTAAACTCCTACGAGCAGTACTTC.

In its sample, this clonotype was seen many times. The V gene is TRBV5-6, the J gene TRBJ2-7; D remains unclear. The CDR3 runs 13 residues. The V end was cut by 1 base, the J end by 6 bases, with 11 bases between. Germline values: CDR1 SGHDT, CDR2 YYEEEE. In DNA form, the CDR3 reads TGTGCCAGCAGCTTGCCGGCGGCGAGCGAGCAGTACTTC. Protein: CASSLPAASEQYF.